This T cell receptor beta chain was retrieved from a study of T cell responses to AZD1222 COVID-19 vaccine. Overall study context: Second-dose intervals of approximately 4 or approximately 12 weeks were pooled. Study-wide points: Among those given AZD1222, only five or six were seropositive at baseline. None of the repertoires were sampled until the peak T cell response had passed.

Deletions cut 8 bases from V and 0 bases from J, with 14 bases between. CDR3 length: 15 amino acids. The germline V gene encodes CDR1 MNHEY and CDR2 SVGAGI. Clones were read by immunoSEQ multiplex PCR, and TCRdb kept only the in-frame ones, dropping some. The table includes some 110,000 clones, roughly four fifths detected once. This clone was observed at least ten times. Its antigen is not known. The material was peripheral blood, obtained on day 0 of AZD1222 vaccination. The receptor comes from an adult in good health. The chain carries TRBV6-5 and TRBJ1-5, with D perhaps matching TRBD1 (5 bases). The CDR3 coding sequence is TGTGCCAGCGGGATGTTTCAGGGTAGCAATCAGCCCCAGCATTTT. Protein sequence: CASGMFQGSNQPQHF.